The subject of this entry is one T cell receptor (beta chain). With 4 bases clipped from V and 2 bases from J, the junction kept 5 bases outside the gene matches. The V gene's germline CDR1 is SGHTA and CDR2 FQGNSA. The CDR3 spans 15 residues. Produced via immunoSEQ multiplex PCR; TCRdb's table is partial and in-frame only. The table lists 200,000 or so clones, around 85% of them singletons. This record belongs to a study of blood T cell repertoires in COVID-19. The sequence was collected from a man between 65 and 85 years old with active or convalescent COVID-19. V and J are TRBV7-2 and TRBJ1-2, with 9 positions matching TRBD1. Sequencing was performed on peripheral blood. CDR3 sequence (DNA): TGTGCCAGCAGCTCTTGGGACAGGGTCAACTATGGCTACACCTTC. It encodes CASSSWDRVNYGYTF. The entire variable domain, with the rest obtained from reference TRBV7-2 and TRBJ1-2, is as follows: GAGVSQSPSNKVTEKGKDVELRCDPISGHTALYWYRQSLGQGLEFLIYFQGNSAPDKSGLPSDRFSAERTGGSVSTLTIQRTQQEDSAVYLCASSSWDRVNYGYTFGSGTRLTVV.